This T cell receptor beta chain was obtained from a study of blood T cells in healthy people across ages. CDR3 length equals 12 residues. CDR1 is DFQATT, CDR2 SNEGSKA, per germline (reference sequence). V trimming: 4 bases; J trimming: 8 bases; junction bases outside the gene matches: 7. Sample-barcoded 5' priming and a J-beta primer mix drove a second PCR of roughly 6 to 12 cycles. TCRdb used MiXCR to reprocess the 5' RACE reads, holding one entry per CDR3 protein. This table holds roughly 790,000 distinct CDR3 sequences, more than 40% found once. This receptor was obtained from a woman aged 55-70 years in good health. This rearrangement joins TRBV20-1 to TRBJ1-2, with 7 bases aligning to TRBD1. The sample consisted of blood. CDR3 sequence reads: CSAMEGARGYTF. CDR3 in DNA: TGCAGTGCTATGGAGGGGGCAAGAGGCTACACCTTC.